Here is one T cell receptor beta chain with its context. The antigen remains undetermined. These data are taken from a study of graft-versus-host responses after intestinal transplantation. Overall study context: Transplant types were multivisceral, liver-intestinal, or isolated intestinal. Every transplant recipient was induced with anti-thymocyte globulin, then maintained on tacrolimus and steroids for about 3 years. Study-level findings and limits: Circulating GvH clones peaking coincided with falling HvG clones soon after transplant. Some GvH clones were seen earlier in gut or blood, suggesting intestinal origin.

This table comes from immunoSEQ multiplex PCR, and its TCRdb copy is limited to in-frame clones, with some not included. The top ten clones hold roughly 2% of a sample with 9,000 to 10,000 clones, roughly 93% of them seen once. The starting material was PBMCs, obtained 8 days after intestinal transplant. The TCR originated in a human patient who received an intestinal transplant, so some T cells may come from the graft donor.

As DNA, the CDR3 is TGCGCCAGCAGCCCAGGGTTCGGGGGCCACAATGAGCAGTTCTTC. Protein product: CASSPGFGGHNEQFF. The chain has TRBV5-1 and TRBJ2-1; D may be TRBD1 or TRBD2 (6 bases each). Germline V gives CDR1 SGHRS, CDR2 YFSETQ. V lost 4 bases and J lost 5, with 16 bases in between. The CDR3 length is 15 residues.